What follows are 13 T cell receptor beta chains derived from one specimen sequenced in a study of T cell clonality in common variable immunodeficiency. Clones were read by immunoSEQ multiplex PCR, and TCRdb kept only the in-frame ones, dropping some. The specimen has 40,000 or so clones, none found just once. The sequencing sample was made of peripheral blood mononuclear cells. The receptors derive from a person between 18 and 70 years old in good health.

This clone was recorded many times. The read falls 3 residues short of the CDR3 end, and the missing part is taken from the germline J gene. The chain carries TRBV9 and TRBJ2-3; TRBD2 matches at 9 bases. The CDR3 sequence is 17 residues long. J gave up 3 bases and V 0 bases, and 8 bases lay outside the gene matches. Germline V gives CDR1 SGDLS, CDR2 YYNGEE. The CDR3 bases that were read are TGTGCCAGCAGCGTAGATAGGGCTAGCGGGAATACAGATACG. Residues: CASSVDRASGNTDT. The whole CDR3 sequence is CASSVDRASGNTDTQYF.

CDR3 DNA, as far as it was read: TGTGCCAGCAGCCCCCCCGGGACAGGTTGGAGCACTGAA. Its translation is CASSPPGTGWSTE. The full-length CDR3 reads as CASSPPGTGWSTEAFF. V usage is TRBV7-8 and J usage is TRBJ1-1; 8 nucleotides agree with TRBD1. The read terminates 3 residues ahead of where the CDR3 ends, so the germline J gene completes it. The CDR3 has 16 amino acids. J was trimmed by 4 bases and V by 5 bases; bases with no gene match: 12. Per germline, CDR1 SGHVS and CDR2 FQNEAQ.

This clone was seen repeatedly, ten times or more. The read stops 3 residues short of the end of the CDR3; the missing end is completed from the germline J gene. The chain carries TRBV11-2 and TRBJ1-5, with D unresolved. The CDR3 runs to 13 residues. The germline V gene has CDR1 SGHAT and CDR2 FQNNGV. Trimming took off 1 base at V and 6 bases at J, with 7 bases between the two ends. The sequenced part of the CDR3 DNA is TGTGCCAGCAGCTTAGCCCTTTCTCAGCCC. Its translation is CASSLALSQP. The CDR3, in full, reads CASSLALSQPQHF.

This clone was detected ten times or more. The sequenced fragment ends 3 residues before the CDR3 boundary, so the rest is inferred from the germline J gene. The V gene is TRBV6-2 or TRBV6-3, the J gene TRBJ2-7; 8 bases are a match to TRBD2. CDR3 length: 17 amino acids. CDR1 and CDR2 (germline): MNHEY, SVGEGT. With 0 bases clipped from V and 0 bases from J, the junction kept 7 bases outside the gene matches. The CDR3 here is CASSYSRGRSLSYEQYF. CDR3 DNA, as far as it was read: TGTGCCAGCAGTTACTCGCGCGGGAGGTCCCTCTCCTACGAG.

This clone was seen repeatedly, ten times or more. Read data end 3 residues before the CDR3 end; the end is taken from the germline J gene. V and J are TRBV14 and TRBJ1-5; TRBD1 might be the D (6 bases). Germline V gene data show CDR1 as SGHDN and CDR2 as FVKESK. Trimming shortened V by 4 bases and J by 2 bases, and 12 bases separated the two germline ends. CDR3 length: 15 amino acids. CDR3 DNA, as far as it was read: TGTGCCAGCAGCCCGGCGGCAGGGGGCAATCAGCCC. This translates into CASSPAAGGNQP. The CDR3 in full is CASSPAAGGNQPQHF.

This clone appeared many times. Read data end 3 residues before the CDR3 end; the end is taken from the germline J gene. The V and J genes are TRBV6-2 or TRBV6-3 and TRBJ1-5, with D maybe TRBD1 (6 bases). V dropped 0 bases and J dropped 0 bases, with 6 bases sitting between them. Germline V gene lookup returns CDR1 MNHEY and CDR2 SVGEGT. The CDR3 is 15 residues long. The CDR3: CASSYSGHSNQPQHF. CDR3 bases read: TGTGCCAGCAGTTACTCGGGACATAGCAATCAGCCC.

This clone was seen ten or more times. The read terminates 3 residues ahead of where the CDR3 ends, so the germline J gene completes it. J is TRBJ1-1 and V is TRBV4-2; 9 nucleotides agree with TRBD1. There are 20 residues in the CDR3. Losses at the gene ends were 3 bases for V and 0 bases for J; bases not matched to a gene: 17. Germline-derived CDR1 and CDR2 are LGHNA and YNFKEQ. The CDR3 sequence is CASSHAEDRGEGFMNTEAFF. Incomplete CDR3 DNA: TGTGCCAGCAGCCATGCAGAGGACAGGGGAGAGGGGTTCATGAACACTGAA.

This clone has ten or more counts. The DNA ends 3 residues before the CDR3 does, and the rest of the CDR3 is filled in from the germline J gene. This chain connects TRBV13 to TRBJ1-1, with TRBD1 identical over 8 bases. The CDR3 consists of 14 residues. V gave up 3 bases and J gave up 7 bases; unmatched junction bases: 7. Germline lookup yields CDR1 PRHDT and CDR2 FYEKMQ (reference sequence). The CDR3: CASSFRNRGGEAFF. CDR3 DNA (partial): TGTGCCAGCAGCTTCCGTAACAGGGGGGGTGAA.

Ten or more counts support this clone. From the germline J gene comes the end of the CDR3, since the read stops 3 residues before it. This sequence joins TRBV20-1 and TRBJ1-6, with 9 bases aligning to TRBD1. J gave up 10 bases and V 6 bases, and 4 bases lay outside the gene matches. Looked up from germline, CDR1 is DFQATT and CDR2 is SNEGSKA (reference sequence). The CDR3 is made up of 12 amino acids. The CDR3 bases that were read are TGCAGTGCGCGGGACAGGGAGTCACCC. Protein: CSARDRESP. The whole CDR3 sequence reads CSARDRESPLHF.

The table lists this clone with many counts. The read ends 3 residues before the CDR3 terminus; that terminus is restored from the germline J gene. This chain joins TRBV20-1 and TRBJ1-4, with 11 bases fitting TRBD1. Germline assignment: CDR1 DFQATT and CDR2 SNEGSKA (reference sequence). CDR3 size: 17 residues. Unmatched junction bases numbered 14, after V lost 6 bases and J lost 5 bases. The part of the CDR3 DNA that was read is TGCAGTGCCAACTCCGCGGGGGGACAGGGGGGGAATGAAAAA. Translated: CSANSAGGQGGNEK. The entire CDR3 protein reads CSANSAGGQGGNEKLFF.

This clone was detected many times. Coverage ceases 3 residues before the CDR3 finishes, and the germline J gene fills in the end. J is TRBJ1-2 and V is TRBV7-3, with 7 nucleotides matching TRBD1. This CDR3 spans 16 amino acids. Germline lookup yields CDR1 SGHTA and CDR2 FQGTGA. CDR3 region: CASSPSSLRGQMRYTF. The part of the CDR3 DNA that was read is TGTGCCAGCAGCCCGTCCTCCCTACGGGGACAGATGCGC.

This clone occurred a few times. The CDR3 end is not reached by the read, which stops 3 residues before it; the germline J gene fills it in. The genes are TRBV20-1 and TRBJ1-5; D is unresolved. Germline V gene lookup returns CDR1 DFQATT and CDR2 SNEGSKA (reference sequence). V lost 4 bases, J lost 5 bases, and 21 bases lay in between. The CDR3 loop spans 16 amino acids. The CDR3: CSATEDGYARDQPQHF. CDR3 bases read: TGCAGTGCTACCGAGGATGGTTACGCGCGGGATCAGCCC.

The CDR3 bases that were read are TGCAGCGTTGGAGTCGGGGGGACCTACGAG. It is translated as CSVGVGGTYE. The entire CDR3 protein is CSVGVGGTYEQYF. The chain combines TRBV29-1 with TRBJ2-7; 7 positions match TRBD2. The read ends 3 residues before the CDR3 terminus; that terminus is restored from the germline J gene. Trimming removed 4 bases from V and 2 bases from J; junction bases left unmatched: 5. From germline, CDR1 is SQVTM and CDR2 ANQGSEA. The CDR3 is 13 residues long.